These 14 T cell receptor beta chains came from one sample sequenced in a study of shared clonotypes between healthy human individuals. Libraries were prepared by immunoSEQ multiplex PCR; TCRdb keeps only in-frame clonotypes and omits some of them. The table has more than 1,200,000 clones, less than 99% seen once. Sequencing was performed on naive CD4+ T cells sorted from blood. As for subset: CD45RA+ positively selected. These TCRs come from a man between 25 and 39 years old in good health.

The V and J genes are TRBV4-1 and TRBJ2-3; D not certain. The CDR3 runs to 17 residues. With 4 bases removed from V and 5 bases from J, the gap between germline ends came to 22 bases. Germline V gene sequence: CDR1 MGHRA, CDR2 YSYEKL. The CDR3 reads CASSLRVSDALGDTQYF. CDR3 DNA: TGCGCCAGCAGCCTCCGGGTCTCCGACGCGCTTGGAGATACGCAGTATTTT.

This clone was picked up one time. This rearrangement joins TRBV29-1 to TRBJ2-5; D not certain. The V gene's germline CDR1 is SQVTM and CDR2 ANQGSEA. CDR3 length: 13 amino acids. V dropped 6 bases and J dropped 4 bases, with 15 bases sitting between them. In nucleotides, the CDR3 is TGCAGCGTCCCGGGTCTTGTCAGAGAGACCCAGTACTTC. Amino acids: CSVPGLVRETQYF. The full variable domain, with the rest looked up from reference TRBV29-1 and TRBJ2-5, is SAVISQKPSRDICQRGTSLTIQCQVDSQVTMMFWYRQQPGQSLTLIATANQGSEATYESGFVIDKFPISRPNLTFSTLTVSNMSPEDSSIYLCSVPGLVRETQYFGPGTRLLVL.

V usage is TRBV5-6 and J usage is TRBJ1-1; D gene ambiguous. This CDR3 spans 15 amino acids. Germline values: CDR1 SGHDT, CDR2 YYEEEE. Trimming took off 3 bases at V and 5 bases at J, with 17 bases between the two ends. CDR3 residues: CASSSYGAPGTEAFF. The CDR3, as DNA: TGTGCCAGCAGCTCCTACGGAGCACCGGGGACTGAAGCTTTCTTT.

CDR3 coding DNA: TGTGCCTGGAGCCCGGGGACTAGCGGGAGGATAAGGGAGCAGTTCTTC. It is translated as CAWSPGTSGRIREQFF. V and J are TRBV30 and TRBJ2-1; 15 nucleotides match TRBD2. The junction had 10 bases not matched to a gene; V was cut back by 3 bases and J by 10 bases. The CDR3 contains 16 residues. Germline CDR1 is GTSNPN and CDR2 is SVGIG (reference sequence). Drawing the rest from reference TRBV30 and TRBJ2-1, the complete variable domain is SQTIHQWPATLVQPVGSPLSLECTVEGTSNPNLYWYRQAAGRGLQLLFYSVGIGQISSEVPQNLSASRPQDRQFILSSKKLLLSDSGFYLCAWSPGTSGRIREQFFGPGTRLTVL.

A word on this clone: This specimen includes other DNA sequences encoding the same CDR3. The chain is built from TRBV4-2 and TRBJ2-1; 13 nucleotides line up with TRBD2. J gave up 6 bases and V 4 bases, and 3 bases lay outside the gene matches. The CDR3 spans 15 residues. Per germline, CDR1 LGHNA and CDR2 YNFKEQ. CDR3: CASSPGLAGVNEQFF. The CDR3 coding sequence is TGTGCCAGCAGCCCTGGACTAGCGGGAGTCAATGAGCAGTTCTTC.

This rearrangement joins TRBV27 to TRBJ1-2; D ambiguous. Germline CDR1 MNHEY, CDR2 SMNVEV (reference sequence). V gave up 4 bases and J gave up 6 bases, with 12 bases separating them. This CDR3 has 13 amino acids. The CDR3 coding sequence is TGTGCCAGCAGTTCGAATGAGGGAAATGGCTACACCTTC. Translating it yields CASSSNEGNGYTF.

This chain links TRBV18 with TRBJ2-4; 7 nucleotides align to TRBD1. The germline CDR1 and CDR2 sequences are KGHSH and LQKENI. The CDR3 contains 15 residues. The junction had 8 bases not matched to a gene; V was cut back by 6 bases and J by 3 bases. The DNA of the CDR3 is TGTGCCAGCTCCCCCGGGACAGTCGACAAAAACATTCAGTACTTC. Translating gives CASSPGTVDKNIQYF.

Concerning this clone itself: Within the sample, other DNA sequences also encode this same CDR3. The gene calls are TRBV5-1 and TRBJ2-1, with 11 bases fitting TRBD2. There are 16 residues in the CDR3. Germline V gene data show CDR1 as SGHRS and CDR2 as YFSETQ. With 0 bases clipped from V and 4 bases from J, the junction kept 3 bases outside the gene matches. CDR3 nucleotide sequence: TGCGCCAGCAGCTTGGAAGGGACTAGCGGATACAATGAGCAGTTCTTC. Amino acid sequence: CASSLEGTSGYNEQFF.

The gene calls are TRBV19 and TRBJ2-3, with TRBD2 identical over 10 bases. Germline CDR1 and CDR2: LNHDA and SQIVND (reference sequence). The CDR3 is made up of 15 amino acids. J was trimmed by 6 bases and V by 5 bases; bases with no gene match: 8. The CDR3 region is CASSSLAGVPDTQYF. In nucleotides, the CDR3 is TGTGCCAGTAGTTCCCTAGCGGGAGTTCCGGATACGCAGTATTTT.

The chain uses TRBV5-4 and TRBJ2-5; 7 bases map to TRBD1. The CDR3 loop spans 14 amino acids. V trimming: 2 bases; J trimming: 5 bases; junction bases outside the gene matches: 6. Germline V gene lookup returns CDR1 SGHNT and CDR2 YYREEE (reference sequence). The CDR3 loop reads CASSFGQALETQYF. CDR3 DNA sequence: TGTGCCAGCAGCTTTGGACAGGCCCTCGAGACCCAGTACTTC.

The table lists this clone with a count of one. The chain combines TRBV5-1 with TRBJ2-7; 8 bases line up with TRBD2. The germline CDR1 and CDR2 sequences are SGHRS and YFSETQ. Trimming cost V 4 bases and J 6 bases; bases outside gene matches: 9. This CDR3 has 14 amino acids. The DNA for the CDR3 is TGCGCCAGCAGCCTGGGACTAGGTTTCTCCGAGCAGTACTTC. As protein: CASSLGLGFSEQYF.

This chain joins TRBV19 and TRBJ2-2, with 8 bases aligning to TRBD2. J lost 5 bases, V lost 5 bases, and 19 bases had no gene match. In germline, CDR1 is LNHDA, CDR2 SQIVND (reference sequence). The CDR3 covers 19 residues. The CDR3 nucleotides read TGTGCCAGTAGTGTCCAACTAGCGGAGAGGGCCTGGGGAACCGGGGAGCTGTTTTTT. The encoded protein is CASSVQLAERAWGTGELFF.

CDR3 sequence (DNA): TGTGCCAGCAGTTATGGGGGACTGACGAATGAAAAACTGTTTTTT. Translating it yields CASSYGGLTNEKLFF. The chain couples TRBV6-5 to TRBJ1-4; perhaps TRBD1 as D (5 bases). The CDR3 is made up of 15 amino acids. Trimming shortened V by 3 bases and J by 5 bases, and 13 bases separated the two germline ends. In germline, CDR1 is MNHEY, CDR2 SVGAGI.

The gene calls are TRBV28 and TRBJ2-5, with 12 bases fitting TRBD2. The V gene end was trimmed by 2 bases and the J gene end by 7 bases; junction bases not matched to a gene: 14. CDR3 length equals 18 residues. Germline CDR1 reads MDHEN; CDR2 reads SYDVKM. CDR3 amino acids: CASSLRRSGLAGFGTQYF. CDR3 DNA sequence: TGTGCCAGCAGTTTACGGAGATCGGGACTAGCGGGTTTTGGGACCCAGTACTTC.